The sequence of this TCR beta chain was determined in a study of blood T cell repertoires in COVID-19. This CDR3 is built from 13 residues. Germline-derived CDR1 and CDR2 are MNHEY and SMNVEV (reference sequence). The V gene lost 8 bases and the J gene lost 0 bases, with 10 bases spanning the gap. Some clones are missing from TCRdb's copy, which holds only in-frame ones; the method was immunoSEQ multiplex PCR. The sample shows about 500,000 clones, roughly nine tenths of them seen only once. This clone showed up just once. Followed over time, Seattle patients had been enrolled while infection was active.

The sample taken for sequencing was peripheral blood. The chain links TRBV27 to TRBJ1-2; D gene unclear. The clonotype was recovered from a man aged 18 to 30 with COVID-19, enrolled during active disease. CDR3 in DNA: TGTGCCAGCGCAGGCCTCACTAACTATGGCTACACCTTC. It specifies CASAGLTNYGYTF.